This T cell receptor beta chain was identified during a study of blood T cell repertoires in COVID-19. Background on the study: Collection of acute and convalescent COVID-19 samples took place in the United States, Italy and Spain.

Method: immunoSEQ multiplex PCR; TCRdb's copy keeps in-frame clones and lacks some. The table shows approximately 110,000 clones, with about three quarters occurring only once. CDR1 SQVTM and CDR2 ANQGSEA come from the germline V gene. The V gene lost 3 bases and the J gene lost 2 bases, with 10 bases spanning the gap. This CDR3 region has 13 residues. This sequence joins TRBV29-1 and TRBJ1-1; D is ambiguous. Sequenced: peripheral blood. The TCR originated in a woman in her 70s with acute or convalescent COVID-19. This CDR3 is CSVDSVINTEAFF. In DNA form, the CDR3 reads TGCAGCGTTGACTCTGTAATCAACACTGAAGCTTTCTTT.